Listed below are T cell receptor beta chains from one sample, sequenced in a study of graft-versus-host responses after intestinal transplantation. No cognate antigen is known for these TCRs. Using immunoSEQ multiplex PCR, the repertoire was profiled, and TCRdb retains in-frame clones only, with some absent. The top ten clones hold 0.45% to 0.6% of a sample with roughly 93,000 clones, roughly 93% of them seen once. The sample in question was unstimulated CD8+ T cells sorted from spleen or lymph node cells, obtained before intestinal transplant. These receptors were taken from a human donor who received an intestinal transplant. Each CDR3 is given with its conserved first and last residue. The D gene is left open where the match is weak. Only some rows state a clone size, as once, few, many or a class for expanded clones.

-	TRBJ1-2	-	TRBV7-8	TGTGCCAGCAGCTTCAACAGGGCGACTAACTATGGCTACACCTTC	CASSFNRATNYGYTF
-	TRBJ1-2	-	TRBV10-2	TGCGCCAGCAGTCAATCAGGCCCCTCGGGGACAAGTGATGGCTACACCTTC	CASSQSGPSGTSDGYTF
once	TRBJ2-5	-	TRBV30	TGTGCCTGGACGGGGGAGACAGCGAGACAAGAGACCCAGTACTTC	CAWTGETARQETQYF
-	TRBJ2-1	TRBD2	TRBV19	TGTGCCAGTAATTTAGCGGGATTGAATGAGCAGTTCTTC	CASNLAGLNEQFF
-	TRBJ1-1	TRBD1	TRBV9	TGTGCCAGCAGCGTAGTTAAAGGACAGGACACTGAAGCTTTCTTT	CASSVVKGQDTEAFF
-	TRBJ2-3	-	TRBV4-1	TGCGCCAGCAGCCAATCTCCAGCGGGCACAGATACGCAGTATTTT	CASSQSPAGTDTQYF
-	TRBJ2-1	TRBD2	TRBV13	TGTGCCAGCAGCTGGGGACTAGGGATATACAATGAGCAGTTCTTC	CASSWGLGIYNEQFF
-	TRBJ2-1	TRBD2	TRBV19	TGTGCCAGTAGTGCGACTAGCGGGGGACCCCACCTCTCCTACAATGAGCAGTTCTTC	CASSATSGGPHLSYNEQFF
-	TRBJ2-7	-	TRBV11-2	TGTGCCAGCAGCTTAGATCGGGACAACACCTACGAGCAGTACTTC	CASSLDRDNTYEQYF
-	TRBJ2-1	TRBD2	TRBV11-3	TGTGCCAGCAGCTTTTTATCCGGGGGGGTTACCGACAATGAGCAGTTCTTC	CASSFLSGGVTDNEQFF
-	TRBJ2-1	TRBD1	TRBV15	TGTGCCACCAGCAGCATGACAGGGTCGGGATGGAATGAGCAGTTCTTC	CATSSMTGSGWNEQFF
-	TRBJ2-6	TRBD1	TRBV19	TGTGCCAGTAGTACTGTGGACAGGGAATCTGGGGCCAACGTCCTGACTTTC	CASSTVDRESGANVLTF
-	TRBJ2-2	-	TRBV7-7	TGTGCCAGCAGCCCCGACGGGGGCACCGGGGAGCTGTTTTTT	CASSPDGGTGELFF
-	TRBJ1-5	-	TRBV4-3	TGCGCCAGCAGCCAAGAATCCGGGAGTCAGCCCCAGCATTTT	CASSQESGSQPQHF
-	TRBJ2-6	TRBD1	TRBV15	TGTGCCACCAGCAACAATCCGCCGGGACAGGGTTCTGGGGCCAACGTCCTGACTTTC	CATSNNPPGQGSGANVLTF
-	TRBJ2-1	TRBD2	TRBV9	TGTGCCAGCAGCGTAGGGAGCGGGGGGATGTACAATGAGCAGTTCTTC	CASSVGSGGMYNEQFF
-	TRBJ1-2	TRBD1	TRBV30	TGTGCCTGGAAAGCCGTGTGGACAGGGGACACCTATGGCTACACCTTC	CAWKAVWTGDTYGYTF
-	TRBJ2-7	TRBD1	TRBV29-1	TGCAGCGTTCGTATAGGGGGCATGTACGAGCAGTACTTC	CSVRIGGMYEQYF
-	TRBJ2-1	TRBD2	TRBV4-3	TGCGCCAGCAGCCAAGAAGCTAGCGGGGGGTACAATGAGCAGTTCTTC	CASSQEASGGYNEQFF
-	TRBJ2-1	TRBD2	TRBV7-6	TGTGCCAGCAGCCGGGAGGCCGAGATCTATGAGCAGTTCTTC	CASSREAEIYEQFF
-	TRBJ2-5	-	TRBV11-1	TGTGCCAGCAGCTTCCAGGGAAGCGTCCAAGAGACCCAGTACTTC	CASSFQGSVQETQYF
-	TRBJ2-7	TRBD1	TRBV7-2	TGTGCCAGCAGCTTTGGACAGGGTGGTTACGAGCAGTACTTC	CASSFGQGGYEQYF
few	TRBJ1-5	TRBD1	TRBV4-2	TGTGCCAGCAGCCGGACGGGACAGGGGGCATATCAGCCCCAGCATTTT	CASSRTGQGAYQPQHF